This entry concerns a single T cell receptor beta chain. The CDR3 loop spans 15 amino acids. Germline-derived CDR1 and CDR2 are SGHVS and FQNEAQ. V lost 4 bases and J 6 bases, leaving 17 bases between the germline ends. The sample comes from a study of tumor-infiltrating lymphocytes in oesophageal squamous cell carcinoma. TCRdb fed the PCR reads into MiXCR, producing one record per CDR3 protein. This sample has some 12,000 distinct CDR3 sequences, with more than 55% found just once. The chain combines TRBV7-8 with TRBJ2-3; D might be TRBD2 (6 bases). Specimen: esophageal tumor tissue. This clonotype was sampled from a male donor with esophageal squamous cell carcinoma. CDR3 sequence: CASSSGGTPRDTQYF. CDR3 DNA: TGTGCCAGCAGCTCCGGCGGGACCCCCAGGGATACGCAGTATTTT.